Listed below are T cell receptor beta chains from one sample, sequenced in a study of cytomegalovirus exposure and HLA in healthy donors. Profiling relied on immunoSEQ multiplex PCR, and the TCRdb table lists in-frame clones only, not all of them. Seen here are over 130,000 clones, 75% to 90% observed once, and the top ten hold 1.2%. Sequencing used PBMCs. These receptors originate from a female donor in good health and CMV-seronegative. Both conserved end residues are trimmed from each CDR3. D genes are given only for firm matches.

>NA|TRBJ1-4|TRBV2
ASSGGGTNEKLF
>TRBD1|TRBJ2-7|TRBV5-5
ASSWDRGYEQY
>TRBD1|TRBJ1-2|TRBV4-1
ASSPQGVGYT
>NA|TRBJ1-1|TRBV28
ASRAQGAKDSAEAF
>NA|TRBJ1-1|TRBV7-3
ASSLSGQVTTEAF
>NA|TRBJ1-4|TRBV7-9
ASSSTGKGLF
>NA|TRBJ2-3|TRBV10-1
ASSDQWSTDTQY
>NA|TRBJ1-2|TRBV19
ASSETRGYT
>TRBD2|TRBJ2-3|TRBV29-1
SVEAGGTDTQY
>TRBD2|TRBJ2-1|TRBV7-9
ASSPRTSGSVGNEQF
>TRBD1|TRBJ1-4|TRBV7-9
ASSLRTGGFEKLF
>TRBD1|TRBJ1-1|TRBV6-1
ASSEAGTGDLNTEAF
>NA|TRBJ2-6|TRBV4-2
ASSQVAGAGGANVLT